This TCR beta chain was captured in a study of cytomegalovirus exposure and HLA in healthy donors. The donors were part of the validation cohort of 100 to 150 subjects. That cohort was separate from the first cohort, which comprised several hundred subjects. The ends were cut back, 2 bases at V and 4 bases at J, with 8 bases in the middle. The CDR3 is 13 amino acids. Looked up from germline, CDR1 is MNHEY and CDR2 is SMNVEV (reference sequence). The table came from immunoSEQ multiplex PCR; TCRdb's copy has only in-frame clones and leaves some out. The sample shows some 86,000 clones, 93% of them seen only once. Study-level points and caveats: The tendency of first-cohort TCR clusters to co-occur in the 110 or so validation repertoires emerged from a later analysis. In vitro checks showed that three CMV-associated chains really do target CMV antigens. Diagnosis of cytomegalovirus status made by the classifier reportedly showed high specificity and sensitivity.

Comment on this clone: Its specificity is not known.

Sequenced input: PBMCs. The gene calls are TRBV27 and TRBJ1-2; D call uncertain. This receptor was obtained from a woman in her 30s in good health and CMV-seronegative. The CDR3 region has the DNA TGTGCCAGCAGTTTAAGCCTTACCTATGGCTACACCTTC. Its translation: CASSLSLTYGYTF.